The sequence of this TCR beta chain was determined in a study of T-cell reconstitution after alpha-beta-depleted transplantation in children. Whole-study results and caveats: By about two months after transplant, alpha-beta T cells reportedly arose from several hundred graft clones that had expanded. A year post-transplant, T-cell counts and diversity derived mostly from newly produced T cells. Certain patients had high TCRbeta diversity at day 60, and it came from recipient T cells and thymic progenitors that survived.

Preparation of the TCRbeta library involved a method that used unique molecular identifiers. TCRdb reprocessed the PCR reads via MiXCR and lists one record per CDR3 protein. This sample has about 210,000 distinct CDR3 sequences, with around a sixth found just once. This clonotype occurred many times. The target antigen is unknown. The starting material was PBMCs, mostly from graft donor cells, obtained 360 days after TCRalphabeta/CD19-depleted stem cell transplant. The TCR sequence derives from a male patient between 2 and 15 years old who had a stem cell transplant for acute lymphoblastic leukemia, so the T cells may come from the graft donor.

The CDR3 DNA reads as TGTGCCAGCAGCTCCGATTACTACGAGCAGTACTTC. Residues: CASSSDYYEQYF. The chain joins TRBV7-9 to TRBJ2-7; D uncertain. The germline V and J ends were trimmed by 4 bases and 3 bases, with 7 bases remaining between them. CDR3 size: 12 residues. In germline, CDR1 is SEHNR, CDR2 FQNEAQ (reference sequence). The entire variable domain, with the rest obtained from reference TRBV7-9 and TRBJ2-7, is as follows: DTGVSQNPRHKITKRGQNVTFRCDPISEHNRLYWYRQTLGQGPEFLTYFQNEAQLEKSRLLSDRFSAERPKGSFSTLEIQRTEQGDSAMYLCASSSDYYEQYFGPGTRLTVT.